Shown below are 16 T cell receptor beta chains from a single sample sequenced in a study of T cells in Graves' hyperthyroidism and ophthalmopathy. It was RNA transcripts that yielded the amplified TCR beta CDR3 regions. With the HTBI primer set, the TCR CDR3 went through a first round of RT-PCR. MiXCR, applied by TCRdb to the multiplex PCR reads, yields one record per CDR3 protein. Counted here are more than 350,000 distinct CDR3 sequences, about a sixth occurring once; the ten biggest clones make up roughly 35%. Sequenced input: blood. Receptor source: a woman aged 25-40 years with Graves' hyperthyroidism that later progressed to Graves' ophthalmopathy.

This clonotype came up many times. The J gene is TRBJ1-4, the V gene TRBV11-2; D not certain. The germline V and J ends were trimmed by 1 base and 3 bases, with 21 bases remaining between them. Germline-derived CDR1 and CDR2 are SGHAT and FQNNGV. This CDR3 has 19 amino acids. Here the CDR3 reads CASSLGSFSGASSNEKLFF. The CDR3 DNA reads TGTGCCAGCAGCTTAGGATCTTTCTCGGGTGCTTCTTCTAATGAAAAACTGTTTTTT.

J is TRBJ1-1 and V is TRBV24-1, with D possibly being TRBD1 (5 bases). The CDR3 sequence is 16 residues long. Looked up from germline, CDR1 is KGHDR and CDR2 is SFDVKD. Trimming shortened V by 4 bases and J by 7 bases, and 21 bases separated the two germline ends. The CDR3 here is CATSDPRGTGGGEAFF. CDR3 DNA: TGTGCCACCAGTGACCCGAGGGGTACCGGTGGGGGTGAAGCTTTCTTT.

The chain carries TRBV19 and TRBJ1-3, with D maybe TRBD1 (6 bases). Germline V gene sequence: CDR1 LNHDA, CDR2 SQIVND (reference sequence). V was shortened by 7 bases and J by 3 bases, with 13 bases between the two germline ends. CDR3 length: 14 residues. CDR3 DNA: TGTGCCAGTAAACGCCAGGGGAGTGGAAACACCATATATTTT. Protein: CASKRQGSGNTIYF.

This clonotype was found many times. The rearrangement joins TRBV27 to TRBJ1-2; 10 bases map to TRBD1. The CDR3 has 16 amino acids. The V gene's germline CDR1 is MNHEY and CDR2 SMNVEV (reference sequence). Trimming took 4 bases from V and 4 from J; bases not matched to a gene: 9. The CDR3 loop reads CASSSNGQGGFYGYTF. The CDR3 DNA follows: TGTGCCAGCAGTTCGAACGGACAGGGGGGATTCTATGGCTACACCTTC.

This clonotype was seen only a few times. V gene TRBV5-4 combines with J gene TRBJ2-2, with 8 bases that match TRBD2. The J segment lost 4 bases and the V segment lost 2 bases, leaving 7 bases of the junction unmatched. This CDR3 is built from 16 residues. Germline CDR1 reads SGHNT; CDR2 reads YYREEE (reference sequence). Here the CDR3 DNA reads TGTGCCAGCAGCTTACCCGGGACTAGTGTCACCGGGGAGCTGTTTTTT. Protein product: CASSLPGTSVTGELFF.

This chain joins TRBV20-1 and TRBJ1-6, with no clear D. V lost 0 bases and J lost 2, with 20 bases in between. Germline V gene data show CDR1 as DFQATT and CDR2 as SNEGSKA (reference sequence). The CDR3 contains 19 residues. CDR3 sequence reads: CSARDRGHSGVAYNSPLHF. CDR3 coding DNA: TGCAGTGCTAGAGATCGTGGGCACTCTGGGGTCGCCTATAATTCACCCCTCCACTTT.

This clonotype was seen many times. The chain couples TRBV18 to TRBJ2-2; TRBD1 might be the D (5 bases). Per germline, CDR1 KGHSH and CDR2 LQKENI. Between the trimmed V and J ends, which lost 8 bases and 3 bases, there was a span of 10 bases. The CDR3 has 13 residues. CDR3 in DNA: TGTGCCAGCACACAGGATCACACCGGGGAGCTGTTTTTT. As protein: CASTQDHTGELFF.

There are many counts of this clonotype. DNA of the CDR3: TGTGCCAGTAGTACCAGCGTGGTTCCCTCCTACGAGCAGTACTTC. Its protein is CASSTSVVPSYEQYF. The chain employs TRBV19 and TRBJ2-7; D remains ambiguous. Per the germline V gene, CDR1 is LNHDA and CDR2 is SQIVND (reference sequence). Trimming took 4 bases from V and 0 from J, leaving 13 bases between them. The CDR3 length is 15 residues.

The rearrangement links TRBV28 to TRBJ2-5, with D perhaps assigned TRBD1 or TRBD2 (6 bases each). CDR3 length: 14 amino acids. Trimming left V 7 bases short and J 4 bases short, with 16 bases between. Germline V gives CDR1 MDHEN, CDR2 SYDVKM. The CDR3 sequence: CASTTKGGPETQYF. The CDR3, as DNA: TGTGCCAGCACCACCAAGGGGGGTCCAGAGACCCAGTACTTC.

The CDR3 sequence is CASSQDETHYEQYF. CDR3 DNA: TGCGCCAGCAGCCAAGATGAGACCCACTACGAGCAGTACTTC. This chain links TRBV4-1 with TRBJ2-7; D unresolved. Germline V lookup: CDR1 MGHRA, CDR2 YSYEKL. The CDR3 consists of 14 residues. V lost 0 bases and J 3 bases, leaving 9 bases between the germline ends.

This clonotype was counted at least ten times. The chain links TRBV28 to TRBJ1-2; no clear D gene. The V gene's germline CDR1 is MDHEN and CDR2 SYDVKM. V shed 6 bases and J shed 0 bases, with 14 bases lying between them. This CDR3 spans 15 amino acids. CDR3 sequence (DNA): TGTGCCAGCAGCGCTGCAGGCCTAGCTAACTATGGCTACACCTTC. Protein: CASSAAGLANYGYTF.

This clonotype has a count of ten or more. This chain connects TRBV7-9 to TRBJ2-7; TRBD2 aligns across 10 bases. Germline loops: CDR1 SEHNR, CDR2 FQNEAQ (reference sequence). With 4 bases clipped from V and 5 bases from J, the junction kept 11 bases outside the gene matches. CDR3 size: 16 residues. The CDR3 DNA sequence: TGTGCCAGCAGCTGGGAGTTAAGCGGGAGGGCCCACGAGCAGTACTTC. Encoded protein: CASSWELSGRAHEQYF.

The chain couples TRBV11-2 to TRBJ2-1; TRBD2 aligns across 8 bases. This CDR3 is built from 16 residues. The V gene's germline CDR1 is SGHAT and CDR2 FQNNGV. Trimming at V came to 5 bases and at J to 4 bases, leaving 10 bases not matched to a gene. CDR3 in amino acids: CASSIDGLAGYNEQFF. Here the CDR3 DNA reads TGTGCCAGCAGCATCGACGGGCTAGCGGGTTACAATGAGCAGTTCTTC.

This clonotype was seen ten or more times. This chain connects TRBV27 to TRBJ2-1; weak D call: TRBD2 (6 bases). CDR1 is MNHEY, CDR2 SMNVEV, per germline (reference sequence). The CDR3 is made up of 16 amino acids. V was trimmed by 6 bases and J by 3 bases, leaving 18 bases between them. The CDR3 DNA is TGTGCCAGCAGATCAACAGGTGCTAGCGTCTACAATGAGCAGTTCTTC. It specifies CASRSTGASVYNEQFF.

This clonotype was detected many times. The rearrangement uses TRBV18 and TRBJ2-4, with TRBD1 matching 7 bases. Losses at the gene ends were 0 bases for V and 2 bases for J; bases not matched to a gene: 1. Germline CDR1 is KGHSH and CDR2 is LQKENI. The CDR3 contains 15 residues. The CDR3 DNA reads TGTGCCAGCTCACCACCGGACAGGCCCAAAAACATTCAGTACTTC. Its translation is CASSPPDRPKNIQYF.

Concerning this clonotype itself: A read error may explain this, as a much larger clone is one base away. The genes are TRBV5-1 and TRBJ2-7, with D maybe TRBD1 (5 bases). Germline V gives CDR1 SGHRS, CDR2 YFSETQ. The V end was cut by 1 base, the J end by 3 bases, with 23 bases between. CDR3 length: 18 amino acids. The CDR3 nucleotides read TGCGCCAGCAGCTTGCATCCCTCTCAAAGAGACAGATACTACGAGCAGTACTTC. Translation: CASSLHPSQRDRYYEQYF.